This entry lists 22 T cell receptor beta chains sequenced from one sample in a study of T cell changes during pregnancy in multiple sclerosis. Data came from immunoSEQ multiplex PCR; TCRdb stores just in-frame clones and leaves some out. The sample has roughly 18,000 clones; 70% to 90% are singletons. The sequences come from CD8+ T cells from peripheral blood mononuclear cells, collected after pregnancy. The receptors here all came from a female donor with multiple sclerosis, enrolled in a pregnancy study.

The chain is built from TRBV10-3 and TRBJ1-4; 8 nucleotides line up with TRBD1. The CDR3 sequence is 13 residues long. CDR1 is ENHRY and CDR2 is SYGVKD in the germline V gene. V lost 4 bases and J lost 6; bases outside the gene matches: 1. The CDR3 region is CAISAGGDEKLFF. The CDR3 coding sequence is TGTGCCATCAGTGCAGGGGGCGATGAAAAACTGTTTTTT.

The V and J genes are TRBV5-6 and TRBJ2-7; TRBD2 is a possible D gene (6 bases). Germline lookup yields CDR1 SGHDT and CDR2 YYEEEE. This CDR3 is 14 amino acids long. Trimming left V 0 bases short and J 7 bases short, with 14 bases between. The CDR3 sequence: CASSLGLVIHEQYF. DNA for the CDR3: TGTGCCAGCAGCTTGGGACTAGTGATCCATGAGCAGTACTTC.

V gene TRBV27 combines with J gene TRBJ2-1; possibly TRBD2 for D (5 bases). V lost 7 bases, J lost 12 bases, and 25 bases lay in between. The V gene's germline CDR1 is MNHEY and CDR2 SMNVEV (reference sequence). The CDR3 spans 15 residues. CDR3 nucleotides: TGTGCCAGCACCGAGAGGGCAGCGGTGGCGCCTAGGCAGTTCTTC. Translation: CASTERAAVAPRQFF.

V and J are TRBV5-6 and TRBJ2-7; weak D call: TRBD1 (5 bases). The CDR3 contains 13 residues. The germline V gene has CDR1 SGHDT and CDR2 YYEEEE. V lost 2 bases to trimming and J lost 1 base, with 7 bases between them. The CDR3 DNA follows: TGTGCCAGCAGCTTACAGGAATCCTACGAGCAGTACTTC. This translates into CASSLQESYEQYF.

The chain employs TRBV4-3 and TRBJ1-2; 8 bases are shared with TRBD1. CDR1 LGHNA and CDR2 YSLEER come from the germline V gene. The CDR3 runs to 18 residues. The junction had 12 bases not matched to a gene; V was cut back by 0 bases and J by 3 bases. CDR3 nucleotides: TGCGCCAGCAGCCAAGATCTCTCGCCAGGGGGCTATGACTATGGCTACACCTTC. This gives the protein CASSQDLSPGGYDYGYTF.

This chain links TRBV5-6 with TRBJ2-7; 10 nucleotides agree with TRBD2. With V trimmed by 4 bases and J by 4 bases, 17 bases remained unmatched. Germline V lookup: CDR1 SGHDT, CDR2 YYEEEE. The CDR3 extends over 18 amino acids. CDR3 in DNA: TGTGCCAGCAGCCCCTACCCTCGGCGAGCGGGGGGGCGATACGAGCAGTACTTC. As protein: CASSPYPRRAGGRYEQYF.

The rearrangement links TRBV6-4 to TRBJ2-3; 10 bases line up with TRBD2. Germline V gives CDR1 MRHNA, CDR2 SNTAGT. Unmatched junction bases numbered 5, after V lost 3 bases and J lost 5 bases. This CDR3 spans 15 amino acids. The CDR3, as DNA: TGTGCCAGCAGTGAAACAGCGGGAGGGGGAGATACGCAGTATTTT. Protein sequence: CASSETAGGGDTQYF.

The rearrangement uses TRBV29-1 and TRBJ1-1; possible D gene TRBD1, 5 bases. Germline V gives CDR1 SQVTM, CDR2 ANQGSEA. The CDR3 length is 16 residues. Deletions cut 3 bases from V and 1 base from J, with 18 bases between. The CDR3, as DNA: TGCAGCGTTGACCACAAGGACACTCAACCGAACACTGAAGCTTTCTTT. This gives the protein CSVDHKDTQPNTEAFF.

The chain is built from TRBV5-4 and TRBJ1-1; 8 positions match TRBD1. Germline CDR1 SGHNT, CDR2 YYREEE (reference sequence). Trimming removed 4 bases from V and 0 bases from J; junction bases left unmatched: 2. The CDR3 extends over 14 amino acids. This CDR3 reads CASSVDRVNTEAFF. In DNA, the CDR3 is TGTGCCAGCAGCGTGGACAGGGTGAACACTGAAGCTTTCTTT.

J is TRBJ2-3 and V is TRBV27, with TRBD2 matching over 8 bases. CDR3 size: 15 residues. Trimming cost V 5 bases and J 1 base; bases outside gene matches: 5. Germline CDR1 and CDR2: MNHEY and SMNVEV (reference sequence). The CDR3 nucleotides are TGTGCCAGCAGTCCGGGACTAGTGGGCACAGATACGCAGTATTTT. It yields the protein CASSPGLVGTDTQYF.

The gene calls are TRBV9 and TRBJ2-1; 8 bases are shared with TRBD2. The V gene's germline CDR1 is SGDLS and CDR2 YYNGEE. The CDR3 contains 15 residues. With 1 base clipped from V and 5 bases from J, the junction kept 5 bases outside the gene matches. For the CDR3, the DNA is TGTGCCAGCAGCGTAAGTCTAGCGGGTAACAATGAGCAGTTCTTC. Protein sequence: CASSVSLAGNNEQFF.

This sequence joins TRBV27 and TRBJ1-5; the D gene is possibly TRBD1 (6 bases). The CDR3 spans 13 residues. Germline CDR1 is MNHEY and CDR2 is SMNVEV (reference sequence). V was clipped by 9 bases and J by 4 bases, with 13 bases between them. CDR3 protein: CASRQAPNQPQHF. CDR3 DNA sequence: TGTGCCAGTAGACAGGCCCCGAATCAGCCCCAGCATTTT.

The chain employs TRBV9 and TRBJ2-5; D perhaps matches TRBD1 (6 bases). Trimming removed 0 bases at V and 5 bases at J, with 14 bases between. The CDR3 is made up of 15 amino acids. The germline V gene has CDR1 SGDLS and CDR2 YYNGEE. CDR3 amino acids: CASSVAPGAWETQYF. In DNA, the CDR3 is TGTGCCAGCAGCGTAGCTCCAGGGGCGTGGGAGACCCAGTACTTC.

The V and J genes are TRBV30 and TRBJ1-1, with D possibly TRBD1 on 6 matching bases. Germline V gene lookup returns CDR1 GTSNPN and CDR2 SVGIG (reference sequence). The CDR3 totals 11 residues. V lost 0 bases and J 8 bases, leaving 7 bases between the germline ends. CDR3 bases: TGTGCCTGGAGTGTAGACAGGGAAGCTTTCTTT. Protein product: CAWSVDREAFF.

As for this clone: Distinct nucleotide sequences in the sample also encode this CDR3. The V gene is TRBV2, the J gene TRBJ2-2, with 11 bases that match TRBD2. The CDR3 is made up of 17 amino acids. After removal of 1 base from V and 6 bases from J, the junction contained 7 bases not matched to a gene. Germline-derived CDR1 and CDR2 are SNHLY and FYNNEI. As DNA, the CDR3 is TGTGCCAGCAGTGAAGGCTTAGCGGGAGGGCCCTCCGGGGAGCTGTTTTTT. Its protein product is CASSEGLAGGPSGELFF.

A single count supports this clone. V usage is TRBV7-3 and J usage is TRBJ2-3; TRBD2 agrees at 9 bases. The J segment lost 4 bases and the V segment lost 2 bases, leaving 1 base of the junction unmatched. CDR1 is SGHTA and CDR2 is FQGTGA in the germline V gene. The CDR3 covers 14 residues. This CDR3 is CASSLAGGSDTQYF. The CDR3 DNA is TGTGCCAGCAGCTTAGCGGGAGGGTCAGATACGCAGTATTTT.

The chain is built from TRBV6-5 and TRBJ2-5, with D possibly matching TRBD1 (6 bases). The CDR3 has 13 residues. From germline, CDR1 is MNHEY and CDR2 SVGAGI. V gave up 6 bases and J gave up 6 bases, with 14 bases separating them. CDR3 sequence (DNA): TGTGCCAGCAGATCTACAGGGTGGCAGACCCAGTACTTC. This sequence encodes CASRSTGWQTQYF.

The rearrangement links TRBV30 to TRBJ2-2; 9 nucleotides align to TRBD1. J lost 8 bases, V lost 8 bases, and 15 bases had no gene match. Germline V gives CDR1 GTSNPN, CDR2 SVGIG (reference sequence). This CDR3 is 15 amino acids long. CDR3 bases: TGTGCCCACACCGGGACAGGGAAAGATGTGGGGGAGCTGTTTTTT. Amino acids: CAHTGTGKDVGELFF.

The chain is built from TRBV19 and TRBJ2-7; 9 bases align to TRBD1. The CDR3 loop spans 14 amino acids. Unmatched junction bases numbered 5, after V lost 6 bases and J lost 2 bases. Germline V CDR1 and CDR2: LNHDA, SQIVND (reference sequence). The CDR3 DNA follows: TGTGCCAGTAGCAGACAGGGGGTCACCTACGAGCAGTACTTC. Protein: CASSRQGVTYEQYF. The full variable domain, in which reference TRBV19 and TRBJ2-7 provide the parts outside the CDR3, is DGGITQSPKYLFRKEGQNVTLSCEQNLNHDAMYWYRQDPGQGLRLIYYSQIVNDFQKGDIAEGYSVSREKKESFPLTVTSAQKNPTAFYLCASSRQGVTYEQYFGPGTRLTVT.

The rearrangement uses TRBV6-1 and TRBJ2-3; perhaps TRBD2 as D (6 bases). V lost 0 bases, J lost 2 bases, and 9 bases lay in between. The length of the CDR3 is 15 residues. Germline V gives CDR1 MNHNS, CDR2 SASEGT. The CDR3 loop is CASSEAAGTTDTQYF. CDR3 DNA sequence: TGTGCCAGCAGTGAAGCGGCGGGGACCACAGATACGCAGTATTTT.

By frequency in the sample, this clone is medium-sized (0.01 to 0.1%). The chain recombines TRBV19 with TRBJ2-2; possible D gene TRBD2, 6 bases. The CDR3 spans 14 residues. Germline CDR1 and CDR2: LNHDA and SQIVND (reference sequence). Trimming left V 10 bases short and J 7 bases short, with 19 bases between. Here the CDR3 DNA reads TGTGCCACCCACGACTATCGGGAGAGCGGGGAGCTGTTTTTT. The encoded protein is CATHDYRESGELFF.

V is TRBV5-5 and J is TRBJ2-1; a weak D match, TRBD2 (5 bases). V lost 6 bases and J 6 bases, leaving 13 bases between the germline ends. The germline CDR1 and CDR2 sequences are SGHKS and YYEKEE (reference sequence). This CDR3 contains 13 residues. DNA for the CDR3: TGTGCCAGCACCCGGATCAGCGGCAATGAGCAGTTCTTC. Translation: CASTRISGNEQFF. Looking up the rest from reference TRBV5-5 and TRBJ2-1 gives the full variable domain: DAGVTQSPTHLIKTRGQQVTLRCSPISGHKSVSWYQQVLGQGPQFIFQYYEKEERGRGNFPDRFSARQFPNYSSELNVNALLLGDSALYLCASTRISGNEQFFGPGTRLTVL.